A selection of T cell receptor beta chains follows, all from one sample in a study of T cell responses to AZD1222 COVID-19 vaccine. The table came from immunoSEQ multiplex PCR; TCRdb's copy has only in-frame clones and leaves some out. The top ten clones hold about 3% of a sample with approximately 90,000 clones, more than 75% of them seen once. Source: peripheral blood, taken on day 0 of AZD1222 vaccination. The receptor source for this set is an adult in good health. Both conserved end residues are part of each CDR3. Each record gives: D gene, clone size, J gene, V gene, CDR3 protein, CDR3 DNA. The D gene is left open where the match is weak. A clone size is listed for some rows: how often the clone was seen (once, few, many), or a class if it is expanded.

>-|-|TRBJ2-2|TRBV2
CASRDLGLTGELFF
TGTGCCAGCAGAGACCTTGGGCTCACCGGGGAGCTGTTTTTT
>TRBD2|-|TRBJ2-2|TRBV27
CASSGSGRTRAGELFF
TGTGCCAGCAGTGGTAGCGGGAGAACTCGGGCCGGGGAGCTGTTTTTT
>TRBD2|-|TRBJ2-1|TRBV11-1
CASSKGLTLFKFF
TGTGCCAGCAGCAAGGGACTAACCCTTTTTAAGTTCTTC
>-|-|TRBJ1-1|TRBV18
CASSPRGQRNTEAFF
TGTGCCAGCTCACCACGCGGGCAGAGGAACACTGAAGCTTTCTTT
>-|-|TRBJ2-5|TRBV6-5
CASMHWKKETQYF
TGTGCCAGCATGCACTGGAAAAAAGAGACCCAGTACTTC
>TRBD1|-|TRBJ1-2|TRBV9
CASSRGQGLEANYGYTF
TGTGCCAGCAGTCGGGGACAGGGTTTAGAAGCTAACTATGGCTACACCTTC
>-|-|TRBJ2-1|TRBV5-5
CASSLEGGTRYNEQFF
TGTGCCAGCAGCTTGGAAGGTGGGACAAGGTACAATGAGCAGTTCTTC
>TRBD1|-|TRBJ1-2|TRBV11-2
CASSLVDRGNYGYTF
TGTGCCAGCAGCTTAGTGGACAGGGGGAACTATGGCTACACCTTC
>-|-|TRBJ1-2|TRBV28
CASSRYVEYGYTF
TGTGCCAGCAGCCGCTACGTTGAGTATGGCTACACCTTC
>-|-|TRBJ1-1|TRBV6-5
CASSYSPGVNTEAFF
TGTGCCAGCAGTTACTCGCCAGGGGTGAACACTGAAGCTTTCTTT
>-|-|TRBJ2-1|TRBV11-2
CASSLDPGTSYNEQFF
TGTGCCAGCAGCCTGGATCCCGGGACTTCTTACAATGAGCAGTTCTTC
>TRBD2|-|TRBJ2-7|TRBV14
CASSPRTSTSSYEQYF
TGTGCCAGCAGCCCACGGACTAGCACGAGCTCCTACGAGCAGTACTTC
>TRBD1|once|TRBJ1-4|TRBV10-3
CAISPGQGREKLFF
TGTGCCATCAGCCCGGGACAGGGACGCGAAAAACTGTTTTTT
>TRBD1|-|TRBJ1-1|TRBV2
CASSALDRGNTEAFF
TGTGCCAGCAGTGCTCTGGACAGGGGAAACACTGAAGCTTTCTTT
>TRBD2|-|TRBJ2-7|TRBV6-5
CASTSGGSEQYF
TGTGCCAGCACTAGCGGGGGCTCCGAGCAGTACTTC
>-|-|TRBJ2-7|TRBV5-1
CASSPRASAPEQYF
TGCGCCAGCAGCCCTAGGGCTAGTGCACCCGAGCAGTACTTC
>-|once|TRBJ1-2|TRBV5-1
CASSPTENYNYGYTF
TGCGCCAGCAGCCCGACAGAGAACTATAACTATGGCTACACCTTC
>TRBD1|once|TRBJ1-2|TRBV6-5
CASGKGQERYYGYTF
TGTGCCAGCGGTAAGGGACAGGAGCGATACTATGGCTACACCTTC
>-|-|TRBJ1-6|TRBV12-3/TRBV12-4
CASSLSNSPLHF
TGTGCCAGCAGTTTAAGTAATTCACCCCTCCACTTT
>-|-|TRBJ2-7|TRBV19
CATQGRYEQYF
TGTGCCACCCAGGGGAGGTACGAGCAGTACTTC
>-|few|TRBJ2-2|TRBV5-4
CASATASSSHPGELFF
TGTGCCAGCGCCACGGCGTCTAGCTCCCATCCCGGGGAGCTGTTTTTT
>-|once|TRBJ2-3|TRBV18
CASSPEMGSVSTDTQYF
TGTGCCAGCTCACCAGAAATGGGATCCGTGAGCACAGATACGCAGTATTTT
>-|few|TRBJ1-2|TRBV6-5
CASGRGTYGYTF
TGTGCCTCGGGGAGGGGTACTTATGGCTACACCTTC
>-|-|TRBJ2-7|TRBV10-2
CASSDNHEQYF
TGCGCCAGCAGTGATAACCACGAGCAGTACTTC
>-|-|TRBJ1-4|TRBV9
CASSVAGRTNEKLFF
TGTGCCAGCAGCGTAGCGGGACGAACTAATGAAAAACTGTTTTTT
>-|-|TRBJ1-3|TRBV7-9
CASSPNGGSGNTIYF
TGTGCCAGCAGCCCCAATGGGGGGTCAGGAAACACCATATATTTT
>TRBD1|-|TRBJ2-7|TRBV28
CASRQQGPYEQYF
TGTGCCAGCAGACAACAGGGGCCCTACGAGCAGTACTTC
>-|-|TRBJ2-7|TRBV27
CASMDQTSYEQYF
TGTGCCAGCATGGACCAAACCTCCTACGAGCAGTACTTC
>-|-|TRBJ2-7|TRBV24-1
CATSDFRYEQYF
TGTGCCACCAGTGATTTCCGCTACGAGCAGTACTTC
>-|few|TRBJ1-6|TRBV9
CASSVGGSVPGPLHF
TGTGCCAGCAGCGTGGGAGGCTCTGTGCCCGGACCCCTCCACTTT
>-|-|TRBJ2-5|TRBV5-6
CASSTQETQYF
TGTGCCAGCAGCACCCAAGAGACCCAGTACTTC
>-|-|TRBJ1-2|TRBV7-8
CASSPGKLPTLSYGYTF
TGTGCCAGCAGCCCAGGCAAGCTCCCTACCCTCTCCTATGGCTACACCTTC
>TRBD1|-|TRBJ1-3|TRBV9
CASSYQGAAGNTIYF
TGTGCCAGCAGCTACCAGGGGGCAGCTGGAAACACCATATATTTT
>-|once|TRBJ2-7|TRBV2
CASRPTGAYEQYF
TGTGCCAGCAGGCCGACGGGAGCCTACGAGCAGTACTTC
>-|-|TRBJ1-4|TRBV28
CASSKGQNNEKLFF
TGTGCCAGCAGCAAGGGGCAGAATAATGAAAAACTGTTTTTT
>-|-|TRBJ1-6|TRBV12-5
CASGSNNSPLHF
TGTGCTAGTGGTTCCAATAATTCACCCCTCCACTTT
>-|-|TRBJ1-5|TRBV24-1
CATSEGQSNQPQHF
TGTGCCACCAGTGAGGGCCAGAGCAATCAGCCCCAGCATTTT
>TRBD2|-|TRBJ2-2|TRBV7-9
CASLLAGGTNTGELFF
TGTGCCAGCTTGCTAGCGGGAGGAACGAACACCGGGGAGCTGTTTTTT
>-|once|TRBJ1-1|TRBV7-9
CASIGRLMNTEAFF
TGTGCCAGCATAGGTCGCCTCATGAACACTGAAGCTTTCTTT
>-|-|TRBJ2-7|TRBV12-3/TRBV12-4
CASSLAPRPEQYF
TGTGCCAGCAGTTTAGCCCCGCGCCCTGAGCAGTACTTC
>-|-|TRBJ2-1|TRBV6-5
CASSYSSSHDEQFF
TGTGCCAGCAGTTACTCGTCTAGCCATGATGAGCAGTTCTTC
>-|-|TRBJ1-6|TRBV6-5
CASSDRLNSPLHF
TGTGCCAGCAGCGACCGACTGAATTCACCCCTCCACTTT
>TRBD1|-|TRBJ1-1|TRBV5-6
CASSFRGLNTEAFF
TGTGCCAGCAGCTTTAGGGGGCTGAACACTGAAGCTTTCTTT
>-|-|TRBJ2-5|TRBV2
CASTNEMGSETQYF
TGTGCCAGCACGAATGAAATGGGGTCGGAGACCCAGTACTTC